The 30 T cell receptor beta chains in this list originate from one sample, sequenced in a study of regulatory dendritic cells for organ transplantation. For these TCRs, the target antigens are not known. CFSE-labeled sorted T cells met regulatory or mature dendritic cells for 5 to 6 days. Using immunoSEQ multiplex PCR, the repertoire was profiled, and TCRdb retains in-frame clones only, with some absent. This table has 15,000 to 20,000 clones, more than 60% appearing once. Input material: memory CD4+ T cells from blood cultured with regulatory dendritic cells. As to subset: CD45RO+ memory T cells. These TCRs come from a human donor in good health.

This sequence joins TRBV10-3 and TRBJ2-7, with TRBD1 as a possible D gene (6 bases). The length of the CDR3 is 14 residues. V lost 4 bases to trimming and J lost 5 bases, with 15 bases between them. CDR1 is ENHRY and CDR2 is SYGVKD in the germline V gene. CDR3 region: CAISAQQGRNEQYF. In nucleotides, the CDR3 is TGTGCCATCAGTGCACAACAGGGACGGAACGAGCAGTACTTC.

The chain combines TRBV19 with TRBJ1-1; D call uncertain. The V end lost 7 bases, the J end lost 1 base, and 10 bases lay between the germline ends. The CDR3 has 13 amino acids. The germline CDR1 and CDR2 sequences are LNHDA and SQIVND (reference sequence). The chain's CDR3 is CASTREPNTEAFF. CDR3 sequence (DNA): TGTGCCAGTACCCGGGAACCGAACACTGAAGCTTTCTTT.

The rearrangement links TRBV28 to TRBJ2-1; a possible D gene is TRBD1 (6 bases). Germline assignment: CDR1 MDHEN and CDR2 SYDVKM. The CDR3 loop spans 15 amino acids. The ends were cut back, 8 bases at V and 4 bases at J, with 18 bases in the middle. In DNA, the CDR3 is TGTGCCAGCCTCACTGGGGGCTACCAGTACAATGAGCAGTTCTTC. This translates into CASLTGGYQYNEQFF.

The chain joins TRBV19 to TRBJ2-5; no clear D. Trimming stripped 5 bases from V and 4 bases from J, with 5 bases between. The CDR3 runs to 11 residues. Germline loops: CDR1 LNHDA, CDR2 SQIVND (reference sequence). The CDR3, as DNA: TGTGCCAGTAGTTCAGGAGAGACCCAGTACTTC. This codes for CASSSGETQYF.

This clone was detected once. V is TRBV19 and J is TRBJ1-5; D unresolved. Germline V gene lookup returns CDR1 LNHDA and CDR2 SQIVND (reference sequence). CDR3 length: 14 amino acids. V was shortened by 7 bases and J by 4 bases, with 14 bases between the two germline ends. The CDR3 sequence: CASTLAGGNQPQHF. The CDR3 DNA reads TGTGCCAGTACCCTGGCAGGTGGTAATCAGCCCCAGCATTTT.

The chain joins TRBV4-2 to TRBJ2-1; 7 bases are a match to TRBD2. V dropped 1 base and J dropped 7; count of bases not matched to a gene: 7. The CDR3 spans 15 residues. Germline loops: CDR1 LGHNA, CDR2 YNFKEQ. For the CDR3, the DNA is TGTGCCAGCAGCCAAGTGGGAGGGCCTAGGAATGAGCAGTTCTTC. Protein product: CASSQVGGPRNEQFF.

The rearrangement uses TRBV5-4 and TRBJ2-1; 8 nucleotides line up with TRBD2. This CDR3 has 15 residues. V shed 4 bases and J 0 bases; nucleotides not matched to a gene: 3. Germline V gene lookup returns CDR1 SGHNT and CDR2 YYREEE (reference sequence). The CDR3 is CASSSTSGSYNEQFF. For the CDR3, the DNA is TGTGCCAGCAGCAGCACTAGCGGCTCCTACAATGAGCAGTTCTTC.

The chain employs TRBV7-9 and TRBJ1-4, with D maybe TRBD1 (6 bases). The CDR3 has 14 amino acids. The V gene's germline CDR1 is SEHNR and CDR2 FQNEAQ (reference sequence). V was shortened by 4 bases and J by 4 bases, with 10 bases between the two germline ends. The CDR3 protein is CASSSDRLNEKLFF. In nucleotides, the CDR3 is TGTGCCAGCAGCTCGGACAGACTTAATGAAAAACTGTTTTTT. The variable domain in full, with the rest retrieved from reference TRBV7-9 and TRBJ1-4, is DTGVSQNPRHKITKRGQNVTFRCDPISEHNRLYWYRQTLGQGPEFLTYFQNEAQLEKSRLLSDRFSAERPKGSFSTLEIQRTEQGDSAMYLCASSSDRLNEKLFFGSGTQLSVL.

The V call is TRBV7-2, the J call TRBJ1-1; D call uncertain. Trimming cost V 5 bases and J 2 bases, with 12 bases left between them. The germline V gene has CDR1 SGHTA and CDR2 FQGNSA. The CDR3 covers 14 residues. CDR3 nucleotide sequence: TGTGCCAGCAGCCCAGACGCCCTTAACACTGAAGCTTTCTTT. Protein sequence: CASSPDALNTEAFF.

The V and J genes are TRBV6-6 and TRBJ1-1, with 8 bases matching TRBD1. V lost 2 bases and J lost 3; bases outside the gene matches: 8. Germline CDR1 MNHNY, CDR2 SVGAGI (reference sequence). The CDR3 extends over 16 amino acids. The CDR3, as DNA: TGTGCCAGCAGTTACGGCAGGGGGCAAAAGGACACTGAAGCTTTCTTT. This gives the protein CASSYGRGQKDTEAFF.

CDR3 region: CASSEETGGNEQFF. In DNA form, the CDR3 reads TGTGCCAGCAGTGAAGAGACAGGTGGAAATGAGCAGTTCTTC. This rearrangement joins TRBV2 to TRBJ2-1; D is possibly TRBD1 (6 bases). The CDR3 totals 14 residues. The V gene lost 1 base and the J gene lost 7 bases, with 11 bases spanning the gap. CDR1 is SNHLY, CDR2 FYNNEI, per germline.

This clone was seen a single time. This CDR3 reads CASSPNLGSSGANVLTF. The CDR3 bases are TGTGCCAGCAGTCCTAACCTCGGGAGCTCTGGGGCCAACGTCCTGACTTTC. J is TRBJ2-6 and V is TRBV28; TRBD2 might be the D (6 bases). Germline CDR1 reads MDHEN; CDR2 reads SYDVKM. CDR3 size: 17 residues. The V end lost 5 bases, the J end lost 0 bases, and 14 bases lay between the germline ends.

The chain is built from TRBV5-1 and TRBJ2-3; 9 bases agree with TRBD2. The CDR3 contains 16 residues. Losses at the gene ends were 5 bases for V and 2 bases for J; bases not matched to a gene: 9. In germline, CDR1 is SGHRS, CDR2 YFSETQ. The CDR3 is CASSQTPGLATDTQYF. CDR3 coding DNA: TGCGCCAGCAGTCAAACTCCGGGACTAGCCACAGATACGCAGTATTTT.

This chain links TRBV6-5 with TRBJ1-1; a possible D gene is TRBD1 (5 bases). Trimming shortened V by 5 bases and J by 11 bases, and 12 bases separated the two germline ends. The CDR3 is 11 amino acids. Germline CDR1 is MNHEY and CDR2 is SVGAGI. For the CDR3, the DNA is TGTGCCAGCAGTACCAGGGAGGGGGCTTTCTTT. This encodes CASSTREGAFF.

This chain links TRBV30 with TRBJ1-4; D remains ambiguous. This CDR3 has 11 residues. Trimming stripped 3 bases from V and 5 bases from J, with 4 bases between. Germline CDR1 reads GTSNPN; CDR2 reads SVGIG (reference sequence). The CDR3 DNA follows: TGTGCCTGGAGACAAAATGAAAAACTGTTTTTT. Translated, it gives CAWRQNEKLFF.

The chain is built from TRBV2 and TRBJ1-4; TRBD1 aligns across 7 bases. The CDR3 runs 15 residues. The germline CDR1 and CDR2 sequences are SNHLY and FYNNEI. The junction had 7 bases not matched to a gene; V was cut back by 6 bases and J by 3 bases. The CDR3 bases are TGTGCCAGCAGGGAACAGGGGAGGGCTAATGAAAAACTGTTTTTT. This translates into CASREQGRANEKLFF.

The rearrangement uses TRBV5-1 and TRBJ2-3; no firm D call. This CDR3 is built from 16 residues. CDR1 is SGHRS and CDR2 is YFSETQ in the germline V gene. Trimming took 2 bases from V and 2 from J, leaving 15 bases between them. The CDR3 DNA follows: TGCGCCAGCAGCTTTAAGGCGACCGACCCCACAGATACGCAGTATTTT. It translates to CASSFKATDPTDTQYF.

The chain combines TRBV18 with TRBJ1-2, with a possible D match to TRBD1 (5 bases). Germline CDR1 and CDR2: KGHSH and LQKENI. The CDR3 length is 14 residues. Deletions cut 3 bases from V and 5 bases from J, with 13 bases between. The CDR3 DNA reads TGTGCCAGCTCACCCGTGGACAATCTGTATGGCTACACCTTC. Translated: CASSPVDNLYGYTF.

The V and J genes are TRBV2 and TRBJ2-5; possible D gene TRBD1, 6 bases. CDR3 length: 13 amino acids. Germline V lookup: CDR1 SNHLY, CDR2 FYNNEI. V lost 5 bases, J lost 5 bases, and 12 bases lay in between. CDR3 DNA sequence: TGTGCCAGCAGTTTCTCTGACAGGGAGACCCAGTACTTC. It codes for CASSFSDRETQYF.

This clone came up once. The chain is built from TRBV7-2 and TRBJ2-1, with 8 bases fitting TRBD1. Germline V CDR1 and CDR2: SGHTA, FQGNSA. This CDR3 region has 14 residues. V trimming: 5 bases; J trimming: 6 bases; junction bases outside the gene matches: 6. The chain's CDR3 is CASSQGQGTNEQFF. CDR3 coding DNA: TGTGCCAGCAGCCAAGGACAGGGTACCAATGAGCAGTTCTTC.

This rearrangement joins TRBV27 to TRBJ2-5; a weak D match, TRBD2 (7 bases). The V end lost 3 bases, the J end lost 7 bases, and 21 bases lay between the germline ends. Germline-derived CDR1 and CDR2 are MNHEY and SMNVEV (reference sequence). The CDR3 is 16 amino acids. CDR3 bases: TGTGCCAGCAGTTTTCACCAGTCTCCCCGGGGGGCGACCCAGTACTTC. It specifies CASSFHQSPRGATQYF.

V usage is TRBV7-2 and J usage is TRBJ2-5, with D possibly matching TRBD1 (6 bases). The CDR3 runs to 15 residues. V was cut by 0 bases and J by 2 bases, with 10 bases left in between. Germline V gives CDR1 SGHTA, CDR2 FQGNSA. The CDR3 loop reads CASSLAGQQQETQYF. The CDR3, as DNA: TGTGCCAGCAGCTTAGCTGGACAGCAACAAGAGACCCAGTACTTC.

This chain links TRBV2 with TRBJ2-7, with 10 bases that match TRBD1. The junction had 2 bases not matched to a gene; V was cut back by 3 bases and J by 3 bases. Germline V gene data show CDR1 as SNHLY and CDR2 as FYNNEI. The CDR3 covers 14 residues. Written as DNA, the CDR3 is TGTGCCAGCAGTGAGGACAGGGGGGACTACGAGCAGTACTTC. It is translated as CASSEDRGDYEQYF.

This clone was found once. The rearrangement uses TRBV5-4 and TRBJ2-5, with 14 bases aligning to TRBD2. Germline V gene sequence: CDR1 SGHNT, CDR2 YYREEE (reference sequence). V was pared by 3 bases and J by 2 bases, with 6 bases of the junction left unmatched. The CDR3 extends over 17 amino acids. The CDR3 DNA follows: TGTGCCAGCAGCTCGGGACTAGCGGGAGTGGGACAAGAGACCCAGTACTTC. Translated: CASSSGLAGVGQETQYF.

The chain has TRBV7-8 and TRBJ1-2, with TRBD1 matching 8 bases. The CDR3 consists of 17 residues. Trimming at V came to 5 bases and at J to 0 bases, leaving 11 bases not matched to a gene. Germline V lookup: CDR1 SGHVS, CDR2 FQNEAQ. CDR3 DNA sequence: TGTGCCAGCAGCATTCACCCAGGGGGCTACTCTAACTATGGCTACACCTTC. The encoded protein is CASSIHPGGYSNYGYTF. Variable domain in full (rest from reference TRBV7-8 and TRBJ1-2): GAGVSQSPRYKVAKRGQDVALRCDPISGHVSLFWYQQALGQGPEFLTYFQNEAQLDKSGLPSDRFFAERPEGSVSTLKIQRTQQEDSAVYLCASSIHPGGYSNYGYTFGSGTRLTVV.

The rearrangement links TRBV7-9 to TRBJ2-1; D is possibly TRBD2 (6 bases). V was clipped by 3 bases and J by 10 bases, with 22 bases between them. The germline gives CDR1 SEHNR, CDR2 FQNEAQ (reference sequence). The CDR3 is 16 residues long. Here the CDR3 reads CASSFVRSGRGDEQFF. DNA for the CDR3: TGTGCCAGCAGCTTTGTCCGTTCGGGTCGCGGGGACGAGCAGTTCTTC.

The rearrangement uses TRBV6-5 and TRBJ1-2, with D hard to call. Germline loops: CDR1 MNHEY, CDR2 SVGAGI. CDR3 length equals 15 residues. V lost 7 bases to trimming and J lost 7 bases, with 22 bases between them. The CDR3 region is CASMASGEESGGYTF. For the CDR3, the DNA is TGTGCCAGCATGGCCTCTGGGGAAGAATCTGGTGGCTACACCTTC.

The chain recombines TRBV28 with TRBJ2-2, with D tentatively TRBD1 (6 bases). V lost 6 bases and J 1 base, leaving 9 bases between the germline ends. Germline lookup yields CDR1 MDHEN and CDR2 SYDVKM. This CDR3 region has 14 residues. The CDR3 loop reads CASRSGQNTGELFF. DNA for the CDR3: TGTGCCAGCAGATCGGGACAGAACACCGGGGAGCTGTTTTTT. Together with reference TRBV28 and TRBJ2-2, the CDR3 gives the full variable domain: DVKVTQSSRYLVKRTGEKVFLECVQDMDHENMFWYRQDPGLGLRLIYFSYDVKMKEKGDIPEGYSVSREKKERFSLILESASTNQTSMYLCASRSGQNTGELFFGEGSRLTVL.

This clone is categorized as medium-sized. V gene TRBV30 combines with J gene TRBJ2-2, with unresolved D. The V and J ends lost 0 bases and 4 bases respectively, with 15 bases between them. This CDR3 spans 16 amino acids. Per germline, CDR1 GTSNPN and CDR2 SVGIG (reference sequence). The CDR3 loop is CAWSVRPSWSTGELFF. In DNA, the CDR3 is TGTGCCTGGAGTGTACGACCGTCCTGGAGCACCGGGGAGCTGTTTTTT. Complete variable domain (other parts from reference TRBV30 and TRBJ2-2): SQTIHQWPATLVQPVGSPLSLECTVEGTSNPNLYWYRQAAGRGLQLLFYSVGIGQISSEVPQNLSASRPQDRQFILSSKKLLLSDSGFYLCAWSVRPSWSTGELFFGEGSRLTVL.

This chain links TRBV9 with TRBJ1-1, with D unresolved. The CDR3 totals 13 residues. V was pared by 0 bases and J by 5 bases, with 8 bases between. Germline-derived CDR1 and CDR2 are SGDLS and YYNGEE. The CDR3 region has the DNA TGTGCCAGCAGCGTAGCTGCGGGGACTGAAGCTTTCTTT. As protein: CASSVAAGTEAFF.